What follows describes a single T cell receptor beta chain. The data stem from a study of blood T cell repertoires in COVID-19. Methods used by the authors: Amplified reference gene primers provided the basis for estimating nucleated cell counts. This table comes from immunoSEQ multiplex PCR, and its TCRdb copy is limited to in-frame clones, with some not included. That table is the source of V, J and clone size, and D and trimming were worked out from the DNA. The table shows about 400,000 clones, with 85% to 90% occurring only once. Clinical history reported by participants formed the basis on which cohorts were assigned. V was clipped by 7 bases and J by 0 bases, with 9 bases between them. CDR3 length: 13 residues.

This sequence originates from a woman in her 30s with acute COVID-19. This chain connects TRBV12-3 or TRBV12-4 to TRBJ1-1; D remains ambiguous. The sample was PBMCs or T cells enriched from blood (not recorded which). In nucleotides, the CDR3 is TGTGCCAGCACCCTCCTAATGAACACTGAAGCTTTCTTT. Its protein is CASTLLMNTEAFF.